This entry features one T cell receptor beta chain sequence. Its antigen is unidentified. This entry comes from a study of T cell responses to AZD1222 COVID-19 vaccine. Measured with immunoSEQ multiplex PCR; TCRdb has only the in-frame clones, and not every one. The repertoire includes 150,000 to 170,000 clones, about 90% of them detected once, and 5.5% sits in the top ten. Study-wide points: Variant regions that are unmutated are reportedly the target of nearly half of spike-specific TCRs. Baseline serostatus was positive in only 5 to 7 AZD1222 recipients.

This TCR was recovered from an adult in good health. The sample in question was peripheral blood, obtained on day 0 of MenACWY control vaccination.

CDR3 protein: CASSFLDRGANEQFF. CDR3 DNA: TGTGCCAGCAGTTTCCTCGACAGGGGAGCGAATGAGCAGTTCTTC. V usage is TRBV28 and J usage is TRBJ2-1, with TRBD1 matching over 8 bases. The CDR3 length is 15 residues. Unmatched junction bases numbered 8, after V lost 3 bases and J lost 7 bases. Germline V lookup: CDR1 MDHEN, CDR2 SYDVKM.